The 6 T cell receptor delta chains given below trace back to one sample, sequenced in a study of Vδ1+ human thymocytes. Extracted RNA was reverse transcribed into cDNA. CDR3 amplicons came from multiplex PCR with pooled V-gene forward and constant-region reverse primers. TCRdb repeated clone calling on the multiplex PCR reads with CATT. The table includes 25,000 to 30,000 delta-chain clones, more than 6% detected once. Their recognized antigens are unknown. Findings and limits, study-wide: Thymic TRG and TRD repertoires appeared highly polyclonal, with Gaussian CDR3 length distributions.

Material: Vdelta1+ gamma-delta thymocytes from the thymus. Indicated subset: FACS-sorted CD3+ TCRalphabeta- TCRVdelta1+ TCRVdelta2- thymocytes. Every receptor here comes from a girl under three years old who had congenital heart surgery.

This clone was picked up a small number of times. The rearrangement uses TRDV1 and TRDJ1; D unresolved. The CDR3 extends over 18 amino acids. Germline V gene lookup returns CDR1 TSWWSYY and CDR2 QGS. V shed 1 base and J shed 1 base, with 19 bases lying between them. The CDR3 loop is CALGEPRLNPLPTDKLIF. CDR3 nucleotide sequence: TGTGCTCTTGGGGAACCGAGGTTGAATCCCCTGCCCACCGATAAACTCATCTTT.

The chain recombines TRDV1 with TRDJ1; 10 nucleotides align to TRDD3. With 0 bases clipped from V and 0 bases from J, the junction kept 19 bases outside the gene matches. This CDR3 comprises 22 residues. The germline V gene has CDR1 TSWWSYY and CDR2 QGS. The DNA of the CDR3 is TGTGCTCTTGGGGAACTTAGGCGCCTTCCCGTACTGGGGGATCCGTACACCGATAAACTCATCTTT. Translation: CALGELRRLPVLGDPYTDKLIF.

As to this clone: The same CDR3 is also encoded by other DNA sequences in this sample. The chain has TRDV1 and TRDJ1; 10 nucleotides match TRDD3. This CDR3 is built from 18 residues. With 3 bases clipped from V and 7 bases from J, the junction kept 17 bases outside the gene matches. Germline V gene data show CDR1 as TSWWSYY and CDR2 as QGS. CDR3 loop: CALGEPLRSVLGDVKLIF. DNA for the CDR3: TGTGCTCTTGGGGAGCCTCTACGTAGCGTACTGGGGGATGTTAAACTCATCTTT.

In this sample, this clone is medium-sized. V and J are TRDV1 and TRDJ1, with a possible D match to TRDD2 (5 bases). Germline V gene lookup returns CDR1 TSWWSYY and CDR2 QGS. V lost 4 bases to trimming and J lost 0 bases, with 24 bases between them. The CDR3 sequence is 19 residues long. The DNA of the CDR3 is TGTGCTCTTGGGGCCGTTTCCTCGGTGGGCCTCGTGTACACCGATAAACTCATCTTT. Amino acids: CALGAVSSVGLVYTDKLIF.

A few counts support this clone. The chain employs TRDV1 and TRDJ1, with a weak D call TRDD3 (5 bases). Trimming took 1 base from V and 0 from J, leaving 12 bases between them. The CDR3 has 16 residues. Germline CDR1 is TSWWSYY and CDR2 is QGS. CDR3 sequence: CALGEPGAGYTDKLIF. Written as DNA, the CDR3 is TGTGCTCTTGGGGAACCCGGGGCTGGGTACACCGATAAACTCATCTTT.

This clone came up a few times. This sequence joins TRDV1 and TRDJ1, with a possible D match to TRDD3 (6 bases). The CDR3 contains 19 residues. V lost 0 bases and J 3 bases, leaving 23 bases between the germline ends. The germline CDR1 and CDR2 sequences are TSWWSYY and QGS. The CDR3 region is CALGELRLKGLGSADKLIF. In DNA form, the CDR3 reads TGTGCTCTTGGGGAACTCAGGTTAAAGGGTCTGGGGTCAGCCGATAAACTCATCTTT.